This T cell receptor beta chain was identified during a study of technical replicates of blood from a few donors. Assay used: immunoSEQ multiplex PCR; TCRdb lists only in-frame clones, some missing. The sample consists of tens of thousands of clones, 91% of them appearing once. CDR1 and CDR2 (germline): MNHEY, SVGAGI. Trimming took 3 bases from V and 8 from J; bases not matched to a gene: 8. This CDR3 contains 15 residues. Specimen: T cells isolated from PBMCs. The receptor was derived from a human donor in good health. Some clones in this sample may be carry-over from other donors' samples. The chain couples TRBV6-5 to TRBJ2-1, with TRBD1 matching 9 bases. CDR3 in amino acids: CASSYHGQGSYEQFF. The DNA for the CDR3 is TGTGCCAGCAGTTATCACGGACAGGGGTCCTATGAGCAGTTCTTC.